A selection of T cell receptor beta chains follows, all from one sample in a study of OX40 agonist ivuxolimab in advanced cancers. Using immunoSEQ multiplex PCR, the repertoire was profiled, and TCRdb retains in-frame clones only, with some absent. The table records 60,000 or so clones, over 75% of them present only once. Here the sequenced sample was CD4+ or CD8+ T cells sorted from blood, taken in a trial of the OX40 agonist ivuxolimab. The receptors shown here come from an adult with an advanced solid tumor such as melanoma, head and neck, liver or kidney cancer. The CDR3 runs from the conserved cysteine through the conserved F or W. The order of the fields is D gene, clone size, V gene, CDR3 length, J gene, CDR3 protein, CDR3 DNA. The D gene is left open where the match is weak. Some rows mark clone size as missing; the rest say once, few, many or name a class of expanded clone.

>NA|NA|TRBV11-2|12|TRBJ2-1
CASSLSYNEQFF
TGTGCCAGCAGCTTAAGCTACAATGAGCAGTTCTTC
>NA|NA|TRBV7-2|13|TRBJ1-1
CASSLGLPSEAFF
TGTGCCAGCAGCTTAGGGCTCCCCTCGGAAGCTTTCTTT
>TRBD2|once|TRBV7-9|14|TRBJ2-1
CASSLSGGYNEQFF
TGTGCCAGCAGCTTGAGCGGGGGGTACAATGAGCAGTTCTTC
>NA|NA|TRBV28|11|TRBJ2-1
CASSFVNEQFF
TGTGCCAGCAGTTTTGTCAATGAGCAGTTCTTC
>TRBD1|NA|TRBV28|15|TRBJ1-1
CASSPGQGRIAEAFF
TGTGCCAGCAGCCCTGGACAGGGGAGGATAGCTGAAGCTTTCTTT
>NA|once|TRBV5-5|11|TRBJ2-2
CASTLTGELFF
TGTGCCAGCACCTTAACCGGGGAGCTGTTTTTT
>NA|NA|TRBV18|21|TRBJ1-2
CASSLKRQLARLNTGDYGYTF
TGTGCCAGCTCACTAAAAAGACAGTTGGCGAGGCTCAATACAGGTGACTATGGCTACACCTTC
>NA|NA|TRBV28|14|TRBJ2-3
CASTSGRDAYAQYF
TGTGCCAGCACATCGGGCAGGGACGCATACGCGCAGTATTTT
>NA|NA|TRBV28|13|TRBJ2-4
CASSLLAGPGQYF
TGTGCCAGCAGTTTATTGGCCGGACCCGGTCAGTACTTC
>NA|NA|TRBV21-1|15|TRBJ2-5
CASSLNRRRRETQYF
TGTGCCAGCAGCCTCAATAGGCGGAGGAGAGAGACCCAGTACTTC
>NA|NA|TRBV7-9|15|TRBJ2-2
CASSDLAVGTGELFF
TGTGCCAGCAGCGACCTAGCTGTTGGGACCGGGGAGCTGTTTTTT
>TRBD2|NA|TRBV4-2|15|TRBJ2-1
CASSHLTSGVNEQFF
TGTGCCAGCAGCCATCTGACTAGCGGGGTCAATGAGCAGTTCTTC
>TRBD2|few|TRBV4-1|22|TRBJ2-1
CASSPGTGGLGLAGGPGNEQFF
TGCGCCAGCAGCCCCGGGACAGGGGGGTTGGGACTAGCGGGAGGGCCAGGTAATGAGCAGTTCTTC
>TRBD1|once|TRBV15|15|TRBJ2-2
CATSRERGRAGELFF
TGTGCCACCAGCAGAGAAAGGGGGCGCGCCGGGGAGCTGTTTTTT
>TRBD1|NA|TRBV29-1|15|TRBJ2-7
CSVAEGQLTGYEQYF
TGCAGCGTTGCCGAGGGACAGCTGACGGGCTACGAGCAGTACTTC
>NA|NA|TRBV5-5|11|TRBJ2-3
CASSGADTQYF
TGTGCCAGCTCAGGGGCAGATACGCAGTATTTT
>NA|NA|TRBV19|15|TRBJ1-5
CATQTTPFSNQPQHF
TGTGCCACCCAGACAACTCCGTTTAGCAATCAGCCCCAGCATTTT
>TRBD1|few|TRBV11-2|15|TRBJ1-5
CASSGTTGGRQPQHF
TGTGCCAGCAGCGGTACGACAGGGGGCAGGCAGCCCCAGCATTTT
>NA|NA|TRBV19|14|TRBJ2-2
CASGGESNTGELFF
TGTGCCAGTGGCGGGGAATCGAACACCGGGGAGCTGTTTTTT
>NA|NA|TRBV18|12|TRBJ2-2
CASSPLTGELFF
TGTGCCAGCTCACCACTGACCGGGGAGCTGTTTTTT
>TRBD1|NA|TRBV9|15|TRBJ1-4
CASSPPTGGEEKLFF
TGTGCCAGCAGCCCCCCGACAGGGGGGGAAGAAAAACTGTTTTTT
>NA|NA|TRBV6-5|15|TRBJ2-7
CASSYRATGSYEQYF
TGTGCCAGCAGTTATAGGGCAACTGGTTCCTACGAGCAGTACTTC
>NA|NA|TRBV6-6|16|TRBJ2-3
CASTIYGGRGTDTQYF
TGTGCCAGCACTATTTACGGGGGCAGGGGCACAGATACGCAGTATTTT
>NA|once|TRBV7-3|13|TRBJ1-1
CASSLVKNTEAFF
TGTGCCAGCAGCTTAGTCAAGAACACTGAAGCTTTCTTT
>NA|NA|TRBV6-5|15|TRBJ2-7
CASSYSIRESYEQYF
TGTGCCAGCAGTTACTCGATAAGGGAGTCCTACGAGCAGTACTTC
>TRBD1|NA|TRBV9|15|TRBJ2-1
CASSVAGQGFGEQFF
TGTGCCAGCAGCGTAGCGGGACAGGGATTCGGTGAGCAGTTCTTC
>NA|NA|TRBV7-2|15|TRBJ1-1
CASSLAGRGNTEAFF
TGTGCCAGCAGCTTAGCTGGCAGGGGTAACACTGAAGCTTTCTTT
>TRBD1|NA|TRBV19|14|TRBJ1-2
CASSSGGALEGYTF
TGTGCCAGTAGTTCAGGGGGCGCGTTAGAAGGCTACACCTTC
>TRBD2|NA|TRBV5-1|15|TRBJ2-1
CASSPLAGAQNEQFF
TGCGCCAGCAGCCCACTAGCGGGAGCTCAGAATGAGCAGTTCTTC
>TRBD1|NA|TRBV19|13|TRBJ1-2
CASSNTGDHGYTF
TGTGCCAGTAGTAATACAGGGGATCACGGCTACACCTTC
>NA|NA|TRBV19|14|TRBJ1-4
CASSIVAANEKLFF
TGTGCCAGTAGTATAGTGGCAGCTAATGAAAAACTGTTTTTT
>NA|NA|TRBV11-2|18|TRBJ2-7
CASSIPLGQSRYSYEQYF
TGTGCCAGCAGCATTCCCCTCGGACAGAGTCGATACTCCTACGAGCAGTACTTC
>TRBD2|NA|TRBV4-2|19|TRBJ2-1
CASSLRGVTSGSFLDEQFF
TGTGCCAGCAGCCTGAGGGGGGTGACTAGCGGGAGTTTTTTGGATGAGCAGTTCTTC
>NA|NA|TRBV4-3|13|TRBJ1-5
CASSQDRGQPQHF
TGCGCCAGCAGCCAAGACAGAGGCCAGCCCCAGCATTTT
>NA|few|TRBV11-2|14|TRBJ1-3
CASSLASGGNTIYF
TGTGCCAGCAGCTTAGCCTCAGGGGGAAACACCATATATTTT
>NA|NA|TRBV7-3|16|TRBJ1-1
CASSLAPGLSNTEAFF
TGTGCCAGCAGCCTGGCCCCGGGACTTTCGAACACTGAAGCTTTCTTT
>TRBD2|once|TRBV11-3|18|TRBJ2-2
CASSLARSGGLNTGELFF
TGTGCCAGCAGCTTAGCAAGGAGCGGGGGCCTTAACACCGGGGAGCTGTTTTTT
>NA|NA|TRBV28|14|TRBJ2-1
CASKGAAAYNEQFF
TGTGCCAGCAAAGGAGCTGCCGCTTACAATGAGCAGTTCTTC
>NA|NA|TRBV28|13|TRBJ1-1
CASSFGGVTEAFF
TGTGCCAGCAGTTTTGGAGGGGTAACTGAAGCTTTCTTT
>TRBD1|NA|TRBV19|18|TRBJ1-5
CASSISRGTVKGNQPQHF
TGTGCCAGTAGTATATCCAGGGGGACTGTTAAGGGCAATCAGCCCCAGCATTTT
>NA|NA|TRBV30|14|TRBJ2-2
CAWSVELNTGELFF
TGTGCCTGGAGTGTGGAACTAAACACCGGGGAGCTGTTTTTT
>NA|NA|TRBV14|16|TRBJ2-7
CASSQPPQGMRNEQYF
TGTGCCAGCAGCCAACCTCCCCAGGGAATGAGGAACGAGCAGTACTTC
>NA|NA|TRBV7-2|15|TRBJ1-4
CASSARTDSREKLFF
TGTGCCAGCAGCGCTCGGACAGATAGTCGAGAAAAACTGTTTTTT
>NA|NA|TRBV9|11|TRBJ2-1
CASSVSDEQFF
TGTGCCAGCAGCGTCTCGGATGAGCAGTTCTTC
>TRBD1|NA|TRBV2|13|TRBJ2-1
CASLGTEVSPQFF
TGTGCCAGCTTGGGGACAGAGGTTTCGCCGCAGTTCTTC
>NA|once|TRBV14|17|TRBJ2-2
CASSRIGAGADTGELFF
TGTGCCAGCAGCCGTATTGGGGCGGGGGCAGACACCGGGGAGCTGTTTTTT
>TRBD1|NA|TRBV14|16|TRBJ1-5
CASSPLGGTGSQPQHF
TGTGCCAGCAGCCCATTAGGTGGGACAGGGTCCCAGCCCCAGCATTTT
>NA|NA|TRBV18|17|TRBJ1-5
CASSLSGQGVMNQPQHF
TGTGCCAGCTCACTATCGGGGCAGGGTGTAATGAATCAGCCCCAGCATTTT
>NA|few|TRBV19|12|TRBJ1-4
CASSTGFEKLFF
TGTGCCAGCTCGACAGGTTTCGAAAAACTGTTTTTT
>NA|NA|TRBV7-9|16|TRBJ2-2
CASSPPGSYLTGELFF
TGTGCCAGCAGCCCTCCGGGCTCCTATCTCACCGGGGAGCTGTTTTTT
>NA|NA|TRBV2|14|TRBJ2-7
CASRRDGRGDEQYF
TGTGCCAGTCGTCGGGACGGGAGAGGGGACGAGCAGTACTTC
>TRBD1|NA|TRBV7-2|16|TRBJ2-2
CASSPGTGDNPGELFF
TGTGCCAGCAGCCCTGGGACAGGGGATAACCCCGGGGAGCTGTTTTTT
>TRBD1|NA|TRBV6-1|15|TRBJ1-2
CAVQWTGGADYGYTF
TGTGCCGTACAATGGACAGGGGGCGCCGACTATGGCTACACCTTC
>TRBD1|NA|TRBV19|15|TRBJ2-2
CAARAGQGNTGELFF
TGTGCCGCGCGCGCGGGACAGGGCAACACCGGGGAGCTGTTTTTT
>TRBD1|NA|TRBV30|13|TRBJ1-2
CAWAGQESYGYTF
TGTGCCTGGGCCGGACAGGAATCTTATGGCTACACCTTC